What follows are 17 T cell receptor beta chains derived from one specimen sequenced in a study of blood T cell repertoires in COVID-19. Assay used: immunoSEQ multiplex PCR; TCRdb lists only in-frame clones, some missing. This table has around 290,000 clones, about 89% appearing once. Sequences were obtained from PBMCs or T cells enriched from blood (not recorded which). The receptors here all came from a woman between 40 and 50 years old who had recovered from COVID-19.

CDR3 loop: CASSLASLASSYNEQFF. Here the CDR3 DNA reads TGTGCCAGCAGCTTAGCTTCCCTAGCGAGCTCCTACAATGAGCAGTTCTTC. This chain joins TRBV13 and TRBJ2-1; D possibly corresponds to TRBD2 (6 bases). V was cut by 1 base and J by 0 bases, with 13 bases left in between. The CDR3 runs 17 residues. Germline lookup yields CDR1 PRHDT and CDR2 FYEKMQ (reference sequence). Full variable domain (remainder filled in from reference TRBV13 and TRBJ2-1): AAGVIQSPRHLIKEKRETATLKCYPIPRHDTVYWYQQGPGQDPQFLISFYEKMQSDKGSIPDRFSAQQFSDYHSELNMSSLELGDSALYFCASSLASLASSYNEQFFGPGTRLTVL.

This clone was counted a single time. CDR3 nucleotides: TGTGCCAGCAGCTTCGGCCAGGGCGGCAGGTTCTTC. Its translation: CASSFGQGGRFF. J is TRBJ2-1 and V is TRBV7-2; the D gene is possibly TRBD1 (5 bases). The CDR3 has 12 amino acids. CDR1 and CDR2 (germline): SGHTA, FQGNSA. V was shortened by 3 bases and J by 15 bases, with 15 bases between the two germline ends.

The genes are TRBV29-1 and TRBJ2-5; D is uncertain. With 1 base removed from V and 2 bases from J, the gap between germline ends came to 14 bases. CDR3 length: 15 residues. CDR1 SQVTM and CDR2 ANQGSEA come from the germline V gene. CDR3 loop: CSVEVSNKRQETQYF. CDR3 bases: TGCAGCGTTGAAGTCTCTAATAAACGGCAAGAGACCCAGTACTTC.

This chain connects TRBV5-6 to TRBJ2-5; 7 bases line up with TRBD1. V gave up 0 bases and J gave up 7 bases; unmatched junction bases: 12. CDR3 size: 16 residues. CDR1 is SGHDT, CDR2 YYEEEE, per germline. The DNA of the CDR3 is TGTGCCAGCAGCTTGGCCGTGGGTCCCGCAGGGGGGACCCAGTACTTC. The encoded protein is CASSLAVGPAGGTQYF.

CDR3 amino acids: CASSLGRKSQGQRVPNYGYTF. For the CDR3, the DNA is TGTGCCAGCAGCTTGGGGAGAAAAAGCCAGGGACAGCGGGTTCCTAACTATGGCTACACCTTC. The chain combines TRBV7-8 with TRBJ1-2; TRBD1 matches 7 bases. The CDR3 totals 21 residues. The trim removed 3 bases at V and 0 bases at J, leaving 22 bases unmatched. Germline CDR1 reads SGHVS; CDR2 reads FQNEAQ.

The DNA of the CDR3 is TGTGCCAGCAGTTACACTGGACAGGCCCTCACTGAAGCTTTCTTT. It specifies CASSYTGQALTEAFF. J is TRBJ1-1 and V is TRBV6-5; 7 bases match TRBD1. The CDR3 is 15 residues long. Per germline, CDR1 MNHEY and CDR2 SVGAGI. V dropped 2 bases and J dropped 4; count of bases not matched to a gene: 7.

This clone was counted only a few times. This chain uses TRBV3-1 (or the pseudogene TRBV3-2) with TRBJ2-1; 10 positions agree with TRBD2. J lost 6 bases, V lost 1 base, and 21 bases had no gene match. The CDR3 totals 21 residues. CDR1 is LGHDT and CDR2 is YNNKEL in the germline V gene (reference sequence). The CDR3 reads CASSQARRQAGGPPNSNEQFF. CDR3 sequence (DNA): TGTGCCAGCAGCCAAGCTCGGCGGCAAGCGGGGGGGCCCCCTAATAGCAATGAGCAGTTCTTC.

CDR3 coding DNA: TGTGCCAGCAGTGATAGGGGATTAACCCAGTACTTC. It codes for CASSDRGLTQYF. The chain recombines TRBV2 with TRBJ2-5, with a weak D call TRBD1 (5 bases). The germline V gene has CDR1 SNHLY and CDR2 FYNNEI. V dropped 3 bases and J dropped 8 bases, with 10 bases sitting between them. The CDR3 contains 12 residues.

The chain recombines TRBV30 with TRBJ1-2; TRBD1 agrees at 11 bases. V was clipped by 1 base and J by 4 bases; unmatched bases: 5. The CDR3 is made up of 15 amino acids. Germline-derived CDR1 and CDR2 are GTSNPN and SVGIG (reference sequence). CDR3 in amino acids: CAWSAGQGVFYGYTF. The CDR3 bases are TGTGCCTGGAGTGCGGGACAGGGGGTGTTCTATGGCTACACCTTC.

The chain is built from TRBV5-1 and TRBJ1-1; 8 bases are shared with TRBD1. Germline V lookup: CDR1 SGHRS, CDR2 YFSETQ. There are 14 residues in the CDR3. V dropped 3 bases and J dropped 0; count of bases not matched to a gene: 1. Here the CDR3 reads CASSWTGLNTEAFF. The CDR3 nucleotides read TGCGCCAGCAGCTGGACAGGGCTGAACACTGAAGCTTTCTTT.

This clone appeared a single time. The V gene is TRBV6-5, the J gene TRBJ1-6; a possible D gene is TRBD1 (6 bases). Looked up from germline, CDR1 is MNHEY and CDR2 is SVGAGI. The CDR3 contains 13 residues. V was pared by 6 bases and J by 5 bases, with 8 bases between. For the CDR3, the DNA is TGTGCCAGCAGGGACAGCCATAATTCACCCCTCCACTTT. Residues: CASRDSHNSPLHF.

The chain links TRBV19 to TRBJ1-5; 9 bases are shared with TRBD1. The V gene end was trimmed by 7 bases and the J gene end by 3 bases; junction bases not matched to a gene: 10. The germline V gene has CDR1 LNHDA and CDR2 SQIVND (reference sequence). This CDR3 spans 16 amino acids. The chain's CDR3 is CASISQGAWVNQPQHF. CDR3 coding DNA: TGTGCCAGTATTTCACAGGGGGCGTGGGTCAATCAGCCCCAGCATTTT.

This sequence joins TRBV19 and TRBJ2-7; 8 bases fit TRBD1. In germline, CDR1 is LNHDA, CDR2 SQIVND (reference sequence). Trimming at V came to 6 bases and at J to 2 bases, leaving 9 bases not matched to a gene. This CDR3 is 15 amino acids long. CDR3 bases: TGTGCCAGTAGCCCAGGGGGCCTTGGAACCTACGAGCAGTACTTC. It encodes CASSPGGLGTYEQYF.

The genes are TRBV6-2 or TRBV6-3 and TRBJ2-2; a possible D gene is TRBD2 (6 bases). CDR3 length equals 15 residues. CDR1 is MNHEY and CDR2 is SVGEGT in the germline V gene. The V end was cut by 6 bases, the J end by 6 bases, with 17 bases between. The CDR3 is CASSESGGRPGELFF. For the CDR3, the DNA is TGTGCCAGCAGCGAATCAGGAGGGCGGCCCGGGGAGCTGTTTTTT.

The rearrangement links TRBV4-3 to TRBJ2-2; possible D gene TRBD2, 6 bases. V shed 4 bases and J shed 0 bases, with 12 bases lying between them. Germline assignment: CDR1 LGHNA and CDR2 YSLEER. The CDR3 runs 16 residues. CDR3 sequence (DNA): TGCGCCAGCAGCCCGCTAGCGCACCCGAACACCGGGGAGCTGTTTTTT. Amino acids: CASSPLAHPNTGELFF.

The rearrangement links TRBV4-3 to TRBJ2-5, with 11 bases that match TRBD2. Per the germline V gene, CDR1 is LGHNA and CDR2 is YSLEER. This CDR3 comprises 15 residues. V dropped 1 base and J dropped 4; count of bases not matched to a gene: 2. CDR3 sequence reads: CASSQGLAGRETQYF. The CDR3 DNA sequence: TGCGCCAGCAGCCAAGGACTAGCGGGACGAGAGACCCAGTACTTC.

This clone has at least ten counts. The chain has TRBV5-5 and TRBJ1-2; the D is unclear. The CDR3 spans 12 residues. Looked up from germline, CDR1 is SGHKS and CDR2 is YYEKEE (reference sequence). Trimming pared 9 bases from V and 2 bases from J, leaving 11 bases between. CDR3 protein: CATGDRNYGYTF. CDR3 sequence (DNA): TGTGCCACCGGAGACCGCAACTATGGCTACACCTTC.